These 12 T cell receptor beta chains were all obtained from the same sample, sequenced in a study of cytomegalovirus exposure and HLA in healthy donors. PCR was performed using 60 Vbeta and 13 Jbeta primers. The assay was immunoSEQ multiplex PCR, and TCRdb's table has in-frame clones only and misses some. The data hold approximately 150,000 clones, with around four fifths observed a single time. The sample consisted of PBMCs. Receptor source: a man younger than 35 in good health and CMV-seropositive.

V is TRBV5-1 and J is TRBJ2-7; tentative D call: TRBD1 (6 bases). CDR3 size: 17 residues. Germline CDR1 is SGHRS and CDR2 is YFSETQ. The germline V and J ends were trimmed by 4 bases and 7 bases, with 27 bases remaining between them. The CDR3 here is CASSPRSHQGPLAEQYF. In DNA form, the CDR3 reads TGCGCCAGCAGCCCCAGGAGTCATCAGGGGCCCCTTGCGGAGCAGTACTTC.

J is TRBJ2-7 and V is TRBV10-3, with 8 bases lining up with TRBD2. J was trimmed by 5 bases and V by 5 bases; bases with no gene match: 8. The germline V gene encodes CDR1 ENHRY and CDR2 SYGVKD. The CDR3 is made up of 14 amino acids. DNA for the CDR3: TGTGCCATCAGTAGCGGGACTAGTGGGAACGAGCAGTACTTC. It translates to CAISSGTSGNEQYF.

The chain couples TRBV6-1 to TRBJ1-2; 8 bases are a match to TRBD1. From germline, CDR1 is MNHNS and CDR2 SASEGT. This CDR3 is 15 amino acids long. With 7 bases clipped from V and 4 bases from J, the junction kept 11 bases outside the gene matches. The CDR3 coding sequence is TGTGCCAGCACCGCGAATCAGGGGGCAGTCTATGGCTACACCTTC. Protein product: CASTANQGAVYGYTF.

The V and J genes are TRBV7-9 and TRBJ2-7; TRBD2 aligns across 10 bases. This CDR3 has 16 residues. V lost 4 bases, J lost 5 bases, and 11 bases stayed unmatched. Germline-derived CDR1 and CDR2 are SEHNR and FQNEAQ (reference sequence). CDR3 nucleotide sequence: TGTGCCAGCAGCTCCTCAAGGGAGCGGGAGGGCCACGAGCAGTACTTC. This sequence encodes CASSSSREREGHEQYF. Together with reference TRBV7-9 and TRBJ2-7, the CDR3 gives the full variable domain: DTGVSQNPRHKITKRGQNVTFRCDPISEHNRLYWYRQTLGQGPEFLTYFQNEAQLEKSRLLSDRFSAERPKGSFSTLEIQRTEQGDSAMYLCASSSSREREGHEQYFGPGTRLTVT.

The V gene is TRBV27, the J gene TRBJ2-7, with D possibly being TRBD2 (6 bases). Germline-derived CDR1 and CDR2 are MNHEY and SMNVEV (reference sequence). The CDR3 length is 15 residues. Trimming took 5 bases from V and 2 from J, leaving 16 bases between them. CDR3 nucleotide sequence: TGTGCCAGCAGTCAAACTAGTGGGGGGACCTACGAGCAGTACTTC. Translating it yields CASSQTSGGTYEQYF.

The chain recombines TRBV5-1 with TRBJ2-7; D possibly corresponds to TRBD2 (5 bases). The CDR3 totals 14 residues. Germline assignment: CDR1 SGHRS and CDR2 YFSETQ. Trimming stripped 0 bases from V and 3 bases from J, with 10 bases between. For the CDR3, the DNA is TGCGCCAGCAGCTTGGCCGGGGATATCTACGAGCAGTACTTC. Translated, it gives CASSLAGDIYEQYF.

This chain links TRBV5-4 with TRBJ2-3; TRBD2 aligns across 7 bases. The CDR3 is made up of 16 amino acids. From germline, CDR1 is SGHNT and CDR2 YYREEE (reference sequence). J gave up 1 base and V 0 bases, and 5 bases lay outside the gene matches. The chain's CDR3 is CASSLEASGGTDTQYF. CDR3 in DNA: TGTGCCAGCAGCTTGGAGGCTAGCGGAGGCACAGATACGCAGTATTTT.

V usage is TRBV19 and J usage is TRBJ1-5, with no clear D. Trimming took off 1 base at V and 7 bases at J, with 20 bases between the two ends. There are 17 residues in the CDR3. The germline V gene has CDR1 LNHDA and CDR2 SQIVND (reference sequence). The CDR3 reads CASSIATSGGEDQPQHF. CDR3 bases: TGTGCCAGTAGTATAGCGACCTCGGGCGGGGAGGACCAGCCCCAGCATTTT.

The V and J genes are TRBV4-3 and TRBJ2-4, with 8 bases matching TRBD1. Germline V gene lookup returns CDR1 LGHNA and CDR2 YSLEER. The CDR3 length is 17 residues. Unmatched junction bases numbered 5, after V lost 1 base and J lost 0 bases. CDR3 sequence (DNA): TGCGCCAGCAGCCAAGCCGACAGGGGCCTAGCCAAAAACATTCAGTACTTC. Residues: CASSQADRGLAKNIQYF.

This chain uses TRBV11-3 with TRBJ1-1, with D tentatively TRBD1 (5 bases). Germline-derived CDR1 and CDR2 are SGHNT and YENEEA. V was pared by 0 bases and J by 6 bases, with 23 bases between. The CDR3 runs to 18 residues. CDR3 nucleotides: TGTGCCAGCAGCTTAGATCCCCAGGGAACGATTAATCCCGCTGAAGCTTTCTTT. This encodes CASSLDPQGTINPAEAFF.

The chain uses TRBV7-2 and TRBJ2-3; D is undetermined. Germline V gives CDR1 SGHTA, CDR2 FQGNSA. The V end was cut by 1 base, the J end by 4 bases, with 6 bases between. The CDR3 length is 13 residues. This CDR3 is CASSLGASDTQYF. The CDR3, as DNA: TGTGCCAGCAGCTTAGGGGCTTCAGATACGCAGTATTTT.

The genes are TRBV4-1 and TRBJ2-1; TRBD2 might be the D (5 bases). Trimming took off 1 base at V and 5 bases at J, with 9 bases between the two ends. The CDR3 totals 14 residues. Germline loops: CDR1 MGHRA, CDR2 YSYEKL. DNA of the CDR3: TGCGCCAGCAGCCAAGGAGTCGGGGACAATGAGCAGTTCTTC. Its translation is CASSQGVGDNEQFF.